The clone carrying this TCR beta chain appeared many times. This record comes from a study of CD8+CD57+ T cells in acquired aplastic anemia. According to the study, genomic DNA was the template for TCR beta VDJ and CDR3 profiling. TCRdb analysed the reads with MiXCR anew, one entry per CDR3 protein. The data hold fewer than 250,000 distinct CDR3 sequences, with about 53% observed a single time. The CDR3 has 13 amino acids. Trimming removed 1 base from V and 3 bases from J, with 7 bases in between. Per germline, CDR1 LNHDA and CDR2 SQIVND (reference sequence). The sequencing input was sorted CD4+, CD8+, or CD8+CD57+ T cells (not recorded which) from PBMCs. This rearrangement joins TRBV19 to TRBJ2-7; D is ambiguous. The sequence was collected from a human donor in good health, serving as a control. The CDR3 bases are TGTGCCAGTAGTATAGGACCGGGCTACGAGCAGTACTTC. It is translated as CASSIGPGYEQYF.